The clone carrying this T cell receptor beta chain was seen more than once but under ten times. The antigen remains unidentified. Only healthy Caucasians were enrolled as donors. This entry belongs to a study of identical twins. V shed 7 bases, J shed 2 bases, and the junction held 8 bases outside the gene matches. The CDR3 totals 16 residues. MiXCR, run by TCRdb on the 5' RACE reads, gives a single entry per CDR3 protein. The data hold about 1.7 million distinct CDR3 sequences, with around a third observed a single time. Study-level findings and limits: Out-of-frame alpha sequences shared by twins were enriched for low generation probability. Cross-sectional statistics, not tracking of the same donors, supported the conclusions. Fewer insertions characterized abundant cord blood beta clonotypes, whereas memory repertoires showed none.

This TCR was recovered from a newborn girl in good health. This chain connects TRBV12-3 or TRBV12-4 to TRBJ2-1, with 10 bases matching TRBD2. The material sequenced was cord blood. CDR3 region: CASTLASGRTYNEQFF. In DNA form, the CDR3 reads TGTGCCAGCACTCTAGCTAGCGGGAGAACCTACAATGAGCAGTTCTTC.